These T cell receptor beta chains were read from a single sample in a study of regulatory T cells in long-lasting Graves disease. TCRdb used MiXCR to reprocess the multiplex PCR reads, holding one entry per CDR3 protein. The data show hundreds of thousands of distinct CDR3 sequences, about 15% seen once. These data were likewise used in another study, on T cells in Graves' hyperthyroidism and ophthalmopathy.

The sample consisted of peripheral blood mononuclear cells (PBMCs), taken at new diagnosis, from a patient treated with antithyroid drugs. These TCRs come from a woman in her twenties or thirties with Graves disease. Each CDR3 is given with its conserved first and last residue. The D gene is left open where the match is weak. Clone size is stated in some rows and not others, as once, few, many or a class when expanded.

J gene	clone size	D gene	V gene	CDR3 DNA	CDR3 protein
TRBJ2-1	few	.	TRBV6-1	TGTGCCGGGAGCTCCTACAATGAGCAGTTCTTC	CAGSSYNEQFF
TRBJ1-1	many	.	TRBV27	TGTGCCAGCAGTTTGTTGGGGGATCTAAATATGAACACTGAAGCTTTCTTT	CASSLLGDLNMNTEAFF
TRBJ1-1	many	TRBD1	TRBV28	TGTGCCAGCAGTTTGGCGTACAGGGGCGCTGAAGCTTTCTTT	CASSLAYRGAEAFF
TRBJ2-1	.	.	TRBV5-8	TGTGCCAGCAGCTACGGACGGATCACCGCCTATAATGAGCAGTTCTTC	CASSYGRITAYNEQFF
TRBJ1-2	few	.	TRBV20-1	TGCAGTGCAAACACAGGATTCGGTGGCTACACCTTC	CSANTGFGGYTF
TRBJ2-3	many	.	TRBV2	TGTGCCAGCAGGGCGGGAAACGTCGGCACAGATACGCAGTATTTT	CASRAGNVGTDTQYF
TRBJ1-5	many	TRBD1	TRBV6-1	TGTGCCAGCAGTGATTGGGGGACAGGGGGCAATCAGCCCCAGCATTTT	CASSDWGTGGNQPQHF
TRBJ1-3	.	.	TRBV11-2	TGTGTCAGCAGCTTAGTGGGCAGCTACTCTGGAAACACCATATATTTT	CVSSLVGSYSGNTIYF
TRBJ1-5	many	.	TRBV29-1	TGCAGCGTGATGGACGGTTCTAGCAATCAGCCCCAGCATTTT	CSVMDGSSNQPQHF
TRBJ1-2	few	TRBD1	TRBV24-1	TGTGCCACCAGTGATGTGGAGGGACAGGGCGACTATGGCTACACCTTC	CATSDVEGQGDYGYTF
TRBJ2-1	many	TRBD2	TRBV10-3	TGTGCCATCAGTGAGGGGTTCGCTAGCGGGGTTCCCTACAATGAGCAGTTCTTC	CAISEGFASGVPYNEQFF
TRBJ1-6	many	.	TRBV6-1	TGTGCCAGCAGTCTGACGGGAGGACCCCTCCACTTT	CASSLTGGPLHF
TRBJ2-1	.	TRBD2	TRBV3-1	TGTGCCAGCAGCCCGCCAACTAGCGGGGGCCTCTCCTACAATGAGCAGTTCTTC	CASSPPTSGGLSYNEQFF
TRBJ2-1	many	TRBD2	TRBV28	TGTGCCACCTTGACTAGCGGGTGGGGTGAGCAGTTCTTC	CATLTSGWGEQFF
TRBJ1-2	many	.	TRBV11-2	TGTGCCAGCAGCGCGACGATGGTTAACTATGGCTACACCTTC	CASSATMVNYGYTF
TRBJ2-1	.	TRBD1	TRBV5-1	TGCGCCAGCAGCGCGGACAGGGACCCCCACAATGAGCAGTTCTTC	CASSADRDPHNEQFF
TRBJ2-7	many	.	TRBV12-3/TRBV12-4	TGTGCCAGCAGTTTGACAGCCTCCTACGAGCAGTACTTC	CASSLTASYEQYF
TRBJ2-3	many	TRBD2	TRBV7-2	TGTGCCAGCAGCTCCCGAATTAGCGGGAGCACAGATACGCAGTATTTT	CASSSRISGSTDTQYF
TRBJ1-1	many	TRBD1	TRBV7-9	TGTGCCAGCAGCTTAGTGCAGGGGGGAACTGAAGCTTTCTTT	CASSLVQGGTEAFF
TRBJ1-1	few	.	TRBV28	TGTACCAGCACTCCTGGCGGGCAGGTCGACACTGAAGCTTTCTTT	CTSTPGGQVDTEAFF
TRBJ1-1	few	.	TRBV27	TGTGCCAGCAGTTGTTGGGACGAAGCTTTCTTT	CASSCWDEAFF
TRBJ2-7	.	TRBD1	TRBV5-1	TGCGCCAGCAGCCGATTGGGACAGGAAGCCTACGAGCAGTACTTC	CASSRLGQEAYEQYF
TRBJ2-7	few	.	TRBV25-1	TGTGCCAGCAGTGGGGTTAGCTCCTACGAGCAGTACTTC	CASSGVSSYEQYF
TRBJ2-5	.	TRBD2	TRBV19	TGTGCCAGTAGTACTAGCGGGAGAGAGACCCAGTACTTC	CASSTSGRETQYF
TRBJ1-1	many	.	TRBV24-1	TGTGCCACCAGTGCGGGGGGGCGTTGGGAAGGAGCTTTCTTT	CATSAGGRWEGAFF
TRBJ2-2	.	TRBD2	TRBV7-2	TGTGCCAGTGGGACTAGCGAGTCCGGGGAGCTGTTTTTT	CASGTSESGELFF
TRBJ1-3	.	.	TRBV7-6	TGTGCCAGCAGCCCCGGGGTCGAGGGGCTGACTTCTGGAAACACCATATATTTT	CASSPGVEGLTSGNTIYF
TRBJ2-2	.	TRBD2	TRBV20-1	TGCAGTGCTAGAGATATTTTTGGGACTAGTATCGCGGGGGAGCTGTTTTTT	CSARDIFGTSIAGELFF
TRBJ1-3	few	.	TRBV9	TGTGCCAGCAGCGTAGGACAGGACTCTGGAAACACCATATATTTT	CASSVGQDSGNTIYF
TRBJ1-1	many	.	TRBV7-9	TGTGCCAGCAGCCTCCTGGGGGGTGCCACTGAAGCTTTCTTT	CASSLLGGATEAFF
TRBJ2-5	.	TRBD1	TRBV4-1	TGCGCCAGCAGCCAAGAGGGGACAGCTCAAGAGACCCAGTACTTC	CASSQEGTAQETQYF
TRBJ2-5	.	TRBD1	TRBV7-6	TGTGCCAGCGCTCTGGGCCGGGACAGAATACAAGAGACCCAGTACTTC	CASALGRDRIQETQYF
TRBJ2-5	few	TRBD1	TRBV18	TGTGCCAGCTCAACGGGACAGGGGCCTAGAGAGACCCAGTACTTC	CASSTGQGPRETQYF
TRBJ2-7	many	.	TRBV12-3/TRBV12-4	TGTGCCAGCAGTCCTCAGGGGGGCGAGCAGTACTTC	CASSPQGGEQYF
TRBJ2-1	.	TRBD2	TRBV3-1	TGTGCCAGCAGCCAAGCTGGGGACTACCTCAATGAGCAGTTCTTC	CASSQAGDYLNEQFF
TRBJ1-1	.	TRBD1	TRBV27	TGTGCCAGCAGTCCCCGACAGGGTACGAACACTGAAGCTTTCTTT	CASSPRQGTNTEAFF
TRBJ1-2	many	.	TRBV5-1	TGCGCCAGCAGCTTACAGGAGCTCACTGGCTACACCTTC	CASSLQELTGYTF
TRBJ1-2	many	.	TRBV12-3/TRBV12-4	TGTGCCAGCAGTCCCAGGGGACCCTATGGCTACACCTTC	CASSPRGPYGYTF
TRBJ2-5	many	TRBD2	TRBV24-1	TGTGCCACCGCAGCGGGAGGGAGTTTGGAGACCCAGTACTTC	CATAAGGSLETQYF
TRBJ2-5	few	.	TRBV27	TGTGCCAGCTGGGCCAGGGTGGAGACCCAGTACTTC	CASWARVETQYF
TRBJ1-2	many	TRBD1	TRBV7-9	TGTGCCAGCAGCGCCTGGGACAGGATTTTCTATGGCTACACCTTC	CASSAWDRIFYGYTF
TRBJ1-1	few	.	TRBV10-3	TGTGCCATCAGACGGGAGTTTGAAGCTTTCTTT	CAIRREFEAFF
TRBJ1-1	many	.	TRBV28	TGTGCCAGCAGTTTATCGGCTGAAGCTTTCTTT	CASSLSAEAFF
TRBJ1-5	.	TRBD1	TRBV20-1	TGCAGTGCTAGAGCAGGGGGACAGCCCCAGCATTTT	CSARAGGQPQHF
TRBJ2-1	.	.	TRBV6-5	TGTGCCAGCAGTTACTCGTGGACTTTAGACAATGAGCAGTTCTTC	CASSYSWTLDNEQFF
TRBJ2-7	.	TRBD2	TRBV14	TGTGCCAGCACCGGGACTAGTAGAGGGGAGCAGTACTTC	CASTGTSRGEQYF
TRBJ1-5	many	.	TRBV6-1	TGTGCCAGCAGCGTAGTGAATAGCAATCAGCCCCAGCATTTT	CASSVVNSNQPQHF
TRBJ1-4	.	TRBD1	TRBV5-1	TGCGCCAGCAGCTTGCTCACAGGGGCCACCCCAACTAATGAAAAACTGTTTTTT	CASSLLTGATPTNEKLFF
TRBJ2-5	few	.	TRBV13	TGTGCCAGCGCGGGAACTAGGAGCGAGACCCAGTACTTC	CASAGTRSETQYF
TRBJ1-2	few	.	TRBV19	TGTGCCAGTAAGTGGTCCACGGGGGCTAACTATGGCTACACCTTC	CASKWSTGANYGYTF
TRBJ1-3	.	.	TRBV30	TGTGCCTGGAGCCCAGGCCTCTCTGGAACCACCATATATTTT	CAWSPGLSGTTIYF
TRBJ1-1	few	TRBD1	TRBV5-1	TGCGCCAGCAGCATCCAGACAGGGGCCAACACTGAAGCTTTCTTT	CASSIQTGANTEAFF
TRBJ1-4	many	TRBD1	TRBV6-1	TGTGCCAGCAGGAGAACAGGGGGCGCGGGCGAAAAACTGTTTTTT	CASRRTGGAGEKLFF